This T cell receptor (beta chain) appears in the sequencing data of a study of blood T cell repertoires in COVID-19 (dated by TCRdb to 2018 to 2021). A note on the overall study: Collaborator samples came from the United States, Italy and Spain and covered acute and convalescent phases of COVID-19. The prospective study material was composed of cDNA or gDNA derived from T cells, B-cell-depleted T cells, or PBMCs. The dataset comprised deeply sampled blood TCRbeta repertoires from subjects exposed to, actively infected with, or recovered from COVID-19. The repertoires were released in a freely available public database intended as a resource for research on the immune response to SARS-CoV-2. Samples came from the ongoing ImmuneRACE study (first 160 participants) plus 1,254 subjects from 6 global collaborators. The sample metadata nearly always contained a de-identified subject ID, COVID-19 status, age in years and sex. Where HLA class I and class II types were available, the types were taken from metadata supplied by the sample provider, not from assay-based typing. What the study reported, not specific to this receptor: The quantity of clinical and demographic metadata differed by source and by participant and was supplied without curation.

The immunoSEQ Assay, a bias-controlled multiplex PCR, was used to amplify TCRbeta CDR3 regions from genomic DNA. The paper's processing steps were these. Within the assay, amplification of reference gene primers was used to estimate how many nucleated cells each sample contained. To quantify the absolute abundance of each unique TCRbeta CDR3 rearrangement, sequence reads were collapsed and filtered. For each sample, productive Simpson clonality was calculated as the square root of Simpson's diversity index across productive rearrangements. The immuneACCESS repertoire file appears here via TCRdb, limited to in-frame rearrangements. These files lack a portion of the clones; in checked studies, under half of the deficit traces to unresolved V genes, and the cause of the others is not known. That table furnishes V, J and clone size, whereas the DNA furnished D and trimming. The sample profile shows around 140,000 clones; 75% to 90% of them were found once. The ten largest clonotypes hold around an eighth of the sample.

Concerning this clone: Its antigen remains undetermined. No much larger clone is present one base from it, and per-base qualities are unavailable.

At one collaborating source in Seattle, patients were enrolled during active infection and were followed longitudinally through the course of disease. Whole blood was collected in K2EDTA tubes by collaborating institutions according to the institutions' own protocols. For TCRbeta analysis, collaborator samples were shipped as frozen whole blood, as isolated PBMCs, or as DNA extracted from either sample type. The TCR comes from a man between 18 and 35 years old with COVID-19, enrolled during active disease. Sequencing input: peripheral blood.

The CDR3 protein is CASSYASGSVDTQYF. The DNA sequence follows: TGTGCCAGCAGTTACGCCAGCGGGAGTGTAGATACGCAGTATTTT. The rearrangement joined TRBV6-5 to TRBJ2-3, and 8 junctional nucleotides match TRBD2. The CDR3 goes from the cysteine to the phenylalanine over 15 residues. Just CDR3 DNA is preserved here, 45 bases in frame from base 1. Based on the germline V gene, the CDR1 and CDR2 sequences are MNHEY and SVGAGI. From V the trimming removes 2 bases and from J it removes 5 bases, while the gene matches leave 6 bases of the junction unaccounted for.